Listed here is a single TCR beta chain. The sample comes from a study of T cells after yellow fever vaccination. Whole-study context: Fractions of limited cellularity were prepared by means of SMART-Seq v4 Ultra Low Input.

Germline lookup yields CDR1 SGHVS and CDR2 FNYEAQ. V lost 1 base and J lost 11, with 20 bases in between. CDR3 length: 15 residues. Whole-study findings and limits: Abundant clonotypes from the bulk population could have been carried over as contaminants into FACS-sorted repertoires. Some clonotypes, a small share, were shared between CD4 and CD8 compartments.

One entry per CDR3 protein, called by TCRdb with MiXCR from the 5' RACE reads. The sample lists some 96,000 distinct CDR3 sequences, under 9% occurring once. Material: CD8+ T cells not binding an NS4B(214-222) dextramer, sorted from PBMCs, obtained more than 13 days after the first yellow fever vaccination. The sequence derives from a man between 18 and 29 years old who received the YFV17D yellow fever vaccine. This chain links TRBV7-6 with TRBJ1-1, with D perhaps matching TRBD1 (5 bases). CDR3 in amino acids: CASSLDGAGPLGAFF. The CDR3, as DNA: TGTGCCAGCAGCTTAGATGGGGCAGGGCCTCTGGGGGCTTTCTTT.